Following are 25 T cell receptor beta chains from one sample sequenced in a study of cytomegalovirus exposure and HLA in healthy donors. Produced via immunoSEQ multiplex PCR; TCRdb's table is partial and in-frame only. The table records approximately 130,000 clones, about 84% of them present only once. The specimen sequenced was PBMCs. These receptors came from a woman aged 30 to 39 in good health and CMV-seronegative.

This chain connects TRBV4-3 to TRBJ2-7; 9 nucleotides agree with TRBD2. Germline CDR1 LGHNA, CDR2 YSLEER. The CDR3 runs to 18 residues. The trim removed 0 bases at V and 4 bases at J, leaving 13 bases unmatched. CDR3 sequence (DNA): TGCGCCAGCAGCCAAGAGTCGCCTGGCGGGGGGGCGTCTTACGAGCAGTACTTC. This gives the protein CASSQESPGGGASYEQYF.

The chain carries TRBV29-1 and TRBJ1-2; 8 bases map to TRBD1. J was trimmed by 8 bases and V by 8 bases; bases with no gene match: 7. The CDR3 runs 11 residues. The V gene's germline CDR1 is SQVTM and CDR2 ANQGSEA. The CDR3, as DNA: TGCAGCTCATGGACAGGGCAAGGCTACACCTTC. It is translated as CSSWTGQGYTF.

The gene calls are TRBV5-1 and TRBJ2-1; D might be TRBD1 (5 bases). Trimming took off 2 bases at V and 8 bases at J, with 14 bases between the two ends. The CDR3 loop spans 14 amino acids. Germline values: CDR1 SGHRS, CDR2 YFSETQ. CDR3 in amino acids: CASSFGWQGDEQFF. The CDR3 nucleotides are TGCGCCAGCAGCTTTGGATGGCAGGGCGATGAGCAGTTCTTC.

This clone was counted only a few times. The chain joins TRBV14 to TRBJ2-2; D is perhaps TRBD2 (5 bases). The CDR3 loop spans 16 amino acids. Per germline, CDR1 SGHDN and CDR2 FVKESK. V lost 4 bases and J lost 1, with 13 bases in between. The CDR3: CASSPFRDRNTGELFF. The CDR3 DNA is TGTGCCAGCAGCCCGTTCCGGGATAGGAACACCGGGGAGCTGTTTTTT.

The V call is TRBV30, the J call TRBJ1-3, with 7 bases fitting TRBD1. This CDR3 has 14 amino acids. Trimming cost V 3 bases and J 0 bases; bases outside gene matches: 2. The germline V gene encodes CDR1 GTSNPN and CDR2 SVGIG (reference sequence). DNA for the CDR3: TGTGCCTGGAGGACAGGGAACTCTGGAAACACCATATATTTT. The encoded protein is CAWRTGNSGNTIYF.

The genes are TRBV5-1 and TRBJ1-6; tentatively, D is TRBD1 (6 bases). Per germline, CDR1 SGHRS and CDR2 YFSETQ. V lost 3 bases to trimming and J lost 5 bases, with 9 bases between them. This CDR3 region has 14 residues. CDR3 in amino acids: CASSSDSNNSPLHF. The CDR3 bases are TGCGCCAGCAGCTCGGACAGCAATAATTCACCCCTCCACTTT.

This rearrangement joins TRBV27 to TRBJ2-3, with D possibly matching TRBD2 (5 bases). The germline CDR1 and CDR2 sequences are MNHEY and SMNVEV (reference sequence). This CDR3 region has 14 residues. V was clipped by 3 bases and J by 4 bases, with 11 bases between them. CDR3 region: CASSLGGRADTQYF. CDR3 in DNA: TGTGCCAGCAGTTTGGGTGGGCGGGCAGATACGCAGTATTTT.

This chain connects TRBV6-5 to TRBJ1-3; 7 bases map to TRBD1. J gave up 4 bases and V 0 bases, and 3 bases lay outside the gene matches. The germline gives CDR1 MNHEY, CDR2 SVGAGI. This CDR3 contains 15 residues. CDR3 sequence reads: CASSYSTGIGNTIYF. Written as DNA, the CDR3 is TGTGCCAGCAGTTACTCGACAGGGATCGGAAACACCATATATTTT.

The chain combines TRBV5-1 with TRBJ1-4; possible D gene TRBD1, 6 bases. V lost 4 bases to trimming and J lost 5 bases, with 12 bases between them. CDR1 is SGHRS, CDR2 YFSETQ, per germline. CDR3 length: 14 amino acids. CDR3: CASSGRTGNEKLFF. The DNA of the CDR3 is TGCGCCAGCAGCGGCAGAACAGGGAATGAAAAACTGTTTTTT.

The chain combines TRBV1 with TRBJ1-5; the table assigns TRBD1, which was not confirmed against the DNA. TRBV1 is designated a pseudogene. The CDR3 extends over 19 amino acids. The DNA for the CDR3 is TGCACCAGCAGCCACCTCCCGGACAGGGATCGGATTTGCAATCAGCCCCAGCATTTT. Translated, it gives CTSSHLPDRDRICNQPQHF.

With regard to this clone: This same CDR3 is encoded by further DNA sequences in the sample. The gene calls are TRBV20-1 and TRBJ2-1; no clear D. The CDR3 length is 11 residues. Germline lookup yields CDR1 DFQATT and CDR2 SNEGSKA (reference sequence). V was cut by 4 bases and J by 4 bases, with 5 bases left in between. CDR3 region: CSANRYNEQFF. Written as DNA, the CDR3 is TGCAGTGCTAACAGATACAATGAGCAGTTCTTC.

This rearrangement joins TRBV5-1 to TRBJ1-2, with 8 positions matching TRBD1. The CDR3 has 14 residues. V was pared by 4 bases and J by 3 bases, with 5 bases of the junction left unmatched. Germline V CDR1 and CDR2: SGHRS, YFSETQ. The CDR3 region has the DNA TGCGCCAGCAGCCCCCAGGGGGCTGACTATGGCTACACCTTC. It encodes CASSPQGADYGYTF.

The J gene is TRBJ2-1, the V gene TRBV30, with D unresolved. Germline V gene sequence: CDR1 GTSNPN, CDR2 SVGIG (reference sequence). Deletions cut 0 bases from V and 4 bases from J, with 7 bases between. The CDR3 runs 13 residues. The CDR3 sequence is CAWSVNQYNEQFF. DNA of the CDR3: TGTGCCTGGAGTGTAAATCAGTACAATGAGCAGTTCTTC.

This chain connects TRBV6-6 to TRBJ1-4; no clear D. Germline V gene lookup returns CDR1 MNHNY and CDR2 SVGAGI (reference sequence). The CDR3 loop spans 16 amino acids. V was shortened by 2 bases and J by 4 bases, with 14 bases between the two germline ends. The DNA of the CDR3 is TGTGCCAGCAGTTACGCGACGAGGGCGGTTAATGAAAAACTGTTTTTT. Translated: CASSYATRAVNEKLFF.

The sample holds one count of this clone. V gene TRBV20-1 combines with J gene TRBJ2-7, with 7 bases fitting TRBD2. The CDR3 extends over 11 amino acids. The J segment lost 7 bases and the V segment lost 7 bases, leaving 7 bases of the junction unmatched. The V gene's germline CDR1 is DFQATT and CDR2 SNEGSKA (reference sequence). CDR3 coding DNA: TGCAGTGGGTCTCTAGCGGAGGAGCAGTACTTC. Its protein product is CSGSLAEEQYF.

This clone was seen only a few times. The rearrangement uses TRBV29-1 and TRBJ1-5; a weak D match, TRBD1 (6 bases). The CDR3 is 13 residues long. From germline, CDR1 is SQVTM and CDR2 ANQGSEA. V dropped 4 bases and J dropped 2 bases, with 9 bases sitting between them. For the CDR3, the DNA is TGCAGCGTTGCGGGGGGCCGCAATCAGCCCCAGCATTTT. It translates to CSVAGGRNQPQHF. The variable domain in full, with the rest retrieved from reference TRBV29-1 and TRBJ1-5, is SAVISQKPSRDICQRGTSLTIQCQVDSQVTMMFWYRQQPGQSLTLIATANQGSEATYESGFVIDKFPISRPNLTFSTLTVSNMSPEDSSIYLCSVAGGRNQPQHFGDGTRLSIL.

This clone appeared once. This chain uses TRBV5-1 with TRBJ1-2; D possibly corresponds to TRBD1 (6 bases). The CDR3 runs to 13 residues. V lost 1 base to trimming and J lost 3 bases, with 7 bases between them. The germline gives CDR1 SGHRS, CDR2 YFSETQ. The CDR3 DNA follows: TGCGCCAGCAGCTTGTCAGGGGACTATGGCTACACCTTC. As protein: CASSLSGDYGYTF.

This clone was recorded once. The gene calls are TRBV18 and TRBJ2-1; D unclear. With 6 bases removed from V and 0 bases from J, the gap between germline ends came to 15 bases. Germline V gene lookup returns CDR1 KGHSH and CDR2 LQKENI. The CDR3 length is 16 residues. In nucleotides, the CDR3 is TGTGCCAGCTCGCGGAAGGCCTCGAACTCCTACAATGAGCAGTTCTTC. Translation gives CASSRKASNSYNEQFF.

The V call is TRBV5-1, the J call TRBJ2-1; the D gene is possibly TRBD2 (5 bases). The CDR3 is 15 residues long. Germline CDR1 is SGHRS and CDR2 is YFSETQ. V gave up 1 base and J gave up 6 bases, with 14 bases separating them. CDR3: CASSLRVEAVNEQFF. The CDR3 DNA reads TGCGCCAGCAGCTTGCGAGTGGAAGCGGTCAATGAGCAGTTCTTC.

CDR3 protein: CASRTGGEGNSPLHF. The CDR3 bases are TGTGCCAGCAGGACAGGGGGAGAAGGTAATTCACCCCTCCACTTT. The gene calls are TRBV5-4 and TRBJ1-6, with 9 nucleotides matching TRBD1. The CDR3 is 15 amino acids. V shed 5 bases, J shed 6 bases, and the junction held 6 bases outside the gene matches. Per the germline V gene, CDR1 is SGHNT and CDR2 is YYREEE (reference sequence).

The rearrangement uses TRBV10-3 and TRBJ2-1, with 11 nucleotides matching TRBD1. Trimming cost V 4 bases and J 2 bases; bases outside gene matches: 13. The CDR3 runs to 19 residues. Per the germline V gene, CDR1 is ENHRY and CDR2 is SYGVKD. The CDR3 reads CAISVSRTGGASTYNEQFF. In nucleotides, the CDR3 is TGTGCCATCAGTGTGTCCCGGACAGGGGGCGCAAGTACCTACAATGAGCAGTTCTTC.

The V and J genes are TRBV4-2 and TRBJ1-5, with D possibly matching TRBD1 (6 bases). From germline, CDR1 is LGHNA and CDR2 YNFKEQ. V lost 0 bases and J lost 0, with 15 bases in between. This CDR3 has 18 residues. The CDR3 is CASSQDRGTSYSNQPQHF. CDR3 nucleotides: TGTGCCAGCAGCCAAGATAGGGGGACGAGTTATAGCAATCAGCCCCAGCATTTT.

The V gene is TRBV11-3, the J gene TRBJ1-3, with TRBD1 matching over 8 bases. The V gene end was trimmed by 5 bases and the J gene end by 2 bases; junction bases not matched to a gene: 5. The CDR3 totals 15 residues. Germline V lookup: CDR1 SGHNT, CDR2 YENEEA. CDR3 protein: CASSPGTGTGNTIYF. CDR3 DNA sequence: TGTGCCAGCAGCCCGGGGACAGGAACTGGAAACACCATATATTTT.

In DNA, the CDR3 is TGCGCCAGCAGCTTGGACCTAACCTCTGGGGCCAACGTCCTGACTTTC. Its translation: CASSLDLTSGANVLTF. The rearrangement uses TRBV5-1 and TRBJ2-6; D gene uncertain. The germline CDR1 and CDR2 sequences are SGHRS and YFSETQ. This CDR3 region has 16 residues. Trimming cost V 0 bases and J 0 bases, with 7 bases left between them.

The chain combines TRBV2 with TRBJ1-2; unclear D gene. Germline CDR1 and CDR2: SNHLY and FYNNEI. The CDR3 is 15 residues long. Trimming took off 0 bases at V and 8 bases at J, with 16 bases between the two ends. CDR3 DNA: TGTGCCAGCAGTGAAGCGCTTCTTCGGGATTTCGGCTACACCTTC. Translation: CASSEALLRDFGYTF.